A selection of T cell receptor beta chains follows, all from one sample in a study of low-dose radiotherapy and immunotherapy resistance in tumors. TCRdb re-called the reads with MiXCR, one entry per CDR3 protein. The table has some 94,000 distinct CDR3 sequences, roughly 19% seen once. This specimen was PBMCs, taken after low-dose radiotherapy plus immunotherapy. These receptors originate from a female donor with ovarian cancer. CDR3s include the opening cysteine and the closing phenylalanine or tryptophan. A D gene is named only where the DNA matches it firmly.

j_call v_call d_call cdr3_aa
TRBJ1-1 TRBV20-1 NA CSARDPFRGGLMNTEAFF
TRBJ1-1 TRBV29-1 TRBD1 CSVGQGGGIRAEAFF
TRBJ2-7 TRBV28 NA CASNPSRTGEQYF
TRBJ1-2 TRBV7-9 TRBD1 CASRDRTGVDITF
TRBJ2-7 TRBV6-2/TRBV6-3 NA CASSYFPSYEQYF
TRBJ2-4 TRBV28 TRBD1 CASSLQGVTKNIQYF
TRBJ2-7 TRBV5-1 NA CASSLYGYEQYF
TRBJ2-3 TRBV7-2 NA CASSSDYGTDTQYF
TRBJ2-7 TRBV5-1 TRBD1 CASSPIGQGEGSYEQYF
TRBJ1-3 TRBV29-1 NA CSATDLSNTIYF
TRBJ1-5 TRBV7-9 NA CASSEGGNYQPQHF
TRBJ2-1 TRBV7-2 TRBD2 CASSLGLAPANEQFF
TRBJ2-4 TRBV6-2/TRBV6-3 NA CASGTTNIQYF